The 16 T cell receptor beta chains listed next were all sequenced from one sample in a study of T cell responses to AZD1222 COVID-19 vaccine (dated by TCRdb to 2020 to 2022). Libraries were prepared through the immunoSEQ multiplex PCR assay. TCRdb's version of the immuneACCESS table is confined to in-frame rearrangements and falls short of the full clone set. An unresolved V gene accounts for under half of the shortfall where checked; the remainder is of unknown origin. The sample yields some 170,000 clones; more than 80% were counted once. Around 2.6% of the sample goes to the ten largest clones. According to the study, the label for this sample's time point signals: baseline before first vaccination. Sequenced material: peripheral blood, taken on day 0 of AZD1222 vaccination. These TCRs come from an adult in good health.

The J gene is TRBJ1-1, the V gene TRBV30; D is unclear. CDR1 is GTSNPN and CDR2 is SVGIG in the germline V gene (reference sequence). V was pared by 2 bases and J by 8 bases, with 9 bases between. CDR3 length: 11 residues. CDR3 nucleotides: TGTGCCTGGAGTACGGGGTTAGAAGCTTTCTTT. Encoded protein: CAWSTGLEAFF.

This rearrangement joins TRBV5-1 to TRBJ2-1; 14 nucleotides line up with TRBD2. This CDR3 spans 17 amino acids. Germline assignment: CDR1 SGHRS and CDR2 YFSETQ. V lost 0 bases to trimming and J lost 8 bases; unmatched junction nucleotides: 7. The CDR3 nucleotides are TGCGCCAGCAGCTTGGGGACTAGCGGGAGGATTATAGATGAGCAGTTCTTC. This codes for CASSLGTSGRIIDEQFF. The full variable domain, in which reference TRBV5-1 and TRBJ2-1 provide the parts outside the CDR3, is KAGVTQTPRYLIKTRGQQVTLSCSPISGHRSVSWYQQTPGQGLQFLFEYFSETQRNKGNFPGRFSGRQFSNSRSEMNVSTLELGDSALYLCASSLGTSGRIIDEQFFGPGTRLTVL.

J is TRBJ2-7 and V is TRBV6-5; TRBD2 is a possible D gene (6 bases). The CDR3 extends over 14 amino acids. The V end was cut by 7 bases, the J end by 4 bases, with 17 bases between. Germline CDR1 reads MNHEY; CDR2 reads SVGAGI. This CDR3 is CASTPVSGAYEQYF. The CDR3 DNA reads TGTGCCAGCACACCCGTTAGCGGAGCTTACGAGCAGTACTTC.

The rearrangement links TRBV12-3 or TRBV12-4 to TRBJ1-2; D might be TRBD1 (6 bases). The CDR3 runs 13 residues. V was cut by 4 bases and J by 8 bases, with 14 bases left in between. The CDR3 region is CASSYRAMGGYTF. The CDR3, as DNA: TGTGCCAGCAGTTACAGGGCTATGGGGGGCTACACCTTC.

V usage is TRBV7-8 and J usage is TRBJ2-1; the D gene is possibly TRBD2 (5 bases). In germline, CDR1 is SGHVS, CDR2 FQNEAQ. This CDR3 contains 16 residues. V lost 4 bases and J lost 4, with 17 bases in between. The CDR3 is CASSSPRSGEYNEQFF. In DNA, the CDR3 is TGTGCCAGCAGCTCCCCGAGGAGCGGAGAATACAATGAGCAGTTCTTC.

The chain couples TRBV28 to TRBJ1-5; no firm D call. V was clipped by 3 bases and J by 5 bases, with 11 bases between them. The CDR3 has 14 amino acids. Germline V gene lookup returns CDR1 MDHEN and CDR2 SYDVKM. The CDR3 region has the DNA TGTGCCAGCAGTTTCCGGAGAGTTGATCAGCCCCAGCATTTT. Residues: CASSFRRVDQPQHF.

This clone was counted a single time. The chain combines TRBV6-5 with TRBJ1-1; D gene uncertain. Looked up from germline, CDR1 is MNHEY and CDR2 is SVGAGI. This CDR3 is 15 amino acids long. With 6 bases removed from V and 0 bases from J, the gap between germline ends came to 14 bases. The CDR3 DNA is TGTGCCAGCAGCGCCCGGGGAGGCGTGAACACTGAAGCTTTCTTT. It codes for CASSARGGVNTEAFF.

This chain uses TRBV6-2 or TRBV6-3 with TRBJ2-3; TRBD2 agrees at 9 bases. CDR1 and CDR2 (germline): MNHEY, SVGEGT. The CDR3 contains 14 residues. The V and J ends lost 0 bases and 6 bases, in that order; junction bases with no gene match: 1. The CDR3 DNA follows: TGTGCCAGCAGTTACTCGACTAGCGGCGATACGCAGTATTTT. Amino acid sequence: CASSYSTSGDTQYF.

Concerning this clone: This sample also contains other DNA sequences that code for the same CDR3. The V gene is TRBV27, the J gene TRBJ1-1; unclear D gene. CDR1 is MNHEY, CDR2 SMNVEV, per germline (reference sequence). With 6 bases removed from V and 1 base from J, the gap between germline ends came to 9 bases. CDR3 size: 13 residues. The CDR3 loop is CASSHGENTEAFF. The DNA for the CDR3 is TGTGCCAGCAGCCACGGGGAGAACACTGAAGCTTTCTTT.

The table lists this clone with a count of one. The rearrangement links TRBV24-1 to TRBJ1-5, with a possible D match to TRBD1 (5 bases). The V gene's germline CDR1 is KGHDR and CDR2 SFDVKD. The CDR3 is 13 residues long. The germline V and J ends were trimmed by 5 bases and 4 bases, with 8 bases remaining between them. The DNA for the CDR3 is TGTGCCACCAGTGTCGGGGGGAATCAGCCCCAGCATTTT. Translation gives CATSVGGNQPQHF.

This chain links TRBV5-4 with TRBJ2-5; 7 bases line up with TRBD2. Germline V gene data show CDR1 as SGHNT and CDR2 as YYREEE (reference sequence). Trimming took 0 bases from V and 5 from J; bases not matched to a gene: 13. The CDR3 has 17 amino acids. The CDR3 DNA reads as TGTGCCAGCAGCTTGGACCCGCTAGCAGCCGGGGGGGAGACCCAGTACTTC. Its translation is CASSLDPLAAGGETQYF.

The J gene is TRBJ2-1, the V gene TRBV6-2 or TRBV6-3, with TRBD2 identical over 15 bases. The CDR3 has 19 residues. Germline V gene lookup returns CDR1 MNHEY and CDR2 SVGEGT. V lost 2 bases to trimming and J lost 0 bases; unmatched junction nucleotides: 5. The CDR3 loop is CASSYPGLAGGSSYNEQFF. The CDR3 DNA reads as TGTGCCAGCAGTTACCCGGGACTAGCGGGAGGAAGCTCCTACAATGAGCAGTTCTTC.

The chain's CDR3 is CASSFPVSSAAEAFF. The CDR3 DNA reads TGTGCCAGCAGCTTCCCGGTCTCCTCGGCGGCGGAAGCTTTCTTT. J is TRBJ1-1 and V is TRBV7-2; D gene unclear. Germline V CDR1 and CDR2: SGHTA, FQGNSA. Trimming took off 3 bases at V and 8 bases at J, with 19 bases between the two ends. The CDR3 loop spans 15 amino acids.

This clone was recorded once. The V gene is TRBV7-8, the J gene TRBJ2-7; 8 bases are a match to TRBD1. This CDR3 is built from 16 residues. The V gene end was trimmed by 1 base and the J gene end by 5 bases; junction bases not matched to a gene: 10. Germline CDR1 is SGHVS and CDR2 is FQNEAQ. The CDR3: CASSLEGAGGFHEQYF. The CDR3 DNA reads TGTGCCAGCAGCTTAGAGGGGGCAGGGGGCTTCCACGAGCAGTACTTC.

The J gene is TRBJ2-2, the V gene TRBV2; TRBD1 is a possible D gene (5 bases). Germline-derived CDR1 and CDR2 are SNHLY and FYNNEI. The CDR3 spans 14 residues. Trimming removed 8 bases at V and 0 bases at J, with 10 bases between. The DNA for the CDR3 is TGTGCCAGCCTGGGGCGGACGAACACCGGGGAGCTGTTTTTT. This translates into CASLGRTNTGELFF.

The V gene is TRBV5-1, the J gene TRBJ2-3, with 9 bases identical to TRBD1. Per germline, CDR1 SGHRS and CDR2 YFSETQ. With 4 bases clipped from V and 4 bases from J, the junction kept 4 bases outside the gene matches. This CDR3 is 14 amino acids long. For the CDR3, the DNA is TGCGCCAGCAGCCCAGGGACAGGGCCAGATACGCAGTATTTT. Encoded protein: CASSPGTGPDTQYF.